The subject of this entry is one T cell receptor beta chain. Its specificity is unknown. Treatment given: 19 received Ad26.COV2.S at low or high dose, single or two shots; about 5 received placebo; per-sample allocation not given. Vaccine and placebo recipients were sampled on day 63 after the first injection. The data originate from a study of Ad26.COV2.S vaccination and SARS-CoV-2 variants. The table came from immunoSEQ multiplex PCR; TCRdb's copy has only in-frame clones and leaves some out. The data show roughly 400,000 clones, with around 91% seen just once and about 4.1% held by the top ten. The study, taken as a whole, reports: The TCR breadth and depth analyses may have produced an underestimate of total T cell responses.

Trimming stripped 6 bases from V and 2 bases from J, with 19 bases between. This CDR3 is built from 17 residues. The germline gives CDR1 SGHVS, CDR2 FQNEAQ. This clonotype was obtained from a person aged 18-65 years who received the Ad26.COV2.S COVID-19 vaccine or a placebo. The V gene is TRBV7-8, the J gene TRBJ2-2; TRBD2 might be the D (6 bases). Source: peripheral blood, taken in a trial of Ad26.COV2.S vaccine versus placebo. This CDR3 is CASRPWDTGVNTGELFF. CDR3 nucleotide sequence: TGTGCCAGCAGACCTTGGGATACGGGAGTCAACACCGGGGAGCTGTTTTTT. Together with reference TRBV7-8 and TRBJ2-2, the CDR3 gives the full variable domain: GAGVSQSPRYKVAKRGQDVALRCDPISGHVSLFWYQQALGQGPEFLTYFQNEAQLDKSGLPSDRFFAERPEGSVSTLKIQRTQQEDSAVYLCASRPWDTGVNTGELFFGEGSRLTVL.